Listed below are T cell receptor beta chains from one sample, sequenced in a study of blood T cell repertoires in COVID-19. Assay used: immunoSEQ multiplex PCR; TCRdb lists only in-frame clones, some missing. Altogether 35,000 to 55,000 clones are present, about 88% being singletons, with the ten largest covering 15% to 20%. The sequenced sample was peripheral blood. These receptors were obtained from a man in his 70s with active COVID-19. Each CDR3 is given with its conserved first and last residue. D genes are given only for firm matches. The listing skips clone size in some rows; elsewhere it reads once, few, many or a size class.

DNA	CDR3	J	D	V	size
TGTGCCAGTAGTATCGGAACGGGCTCCTACAATGAGCAGTTCTTC	CASSIGTGSYNEQFF	TRBJ2-1	.	TRBV19	.
TGCGCCAGCAGCTTGAATGCAGGGTTAGGGGAGCTGTTTTTT	CASSLNAGLGELFF	TRBJ2-2	.	TRBV5-1	once
TGTGCCAGCTCACCACCGGGAGGTCGCGGGGGGTACAATGAGCAGTTCTTC	CASSPPGGRGGYNEQFF	TRBJ2-1	TRBD2	TRBV18	.
TGTGCCAGCAGCCCAGGACAGGGAGGTAGTGTTGAGGCCAACGTCCTGACTTTC	CASSPGQGGSVEANVLTF	TRBJ2-6	TRBD1	TRBV4-2	once
TGTGCCAGCGCCAGGGGCTTCTCTGGAAACACCATATATTTT	CASARGFSGNTIYF	TRBJ1-3	.	TRBV7-2	few
TGCGCCAGCAGCCCCGGACAGGCTCACGAGCAGTACTTC	CASSPGQAHEQYF	TRBJ2-7	TRBD1	TRBV5-1	.
TGTGCCAGCAGCCACTCCAGTGGCCTAAAGGGGCAGACCCAGTACTTC	CASSHSSGLKGQTQYF	TRBJ2-5	.	TRBV3-1/TRBV3-2	.
TGTGCCAGCAGTCCGAGGGCCTTCTTAAACTCTGGGGCCAACGTCCTGACTTTC	CASSPRAFLNSGANVLTF	TRBJ2-6	.	TRBV28	once
TGTGCCAGCTCACCCGCCCAGGGTCCCACTGAAGCTTTCTTT	CASSPAQGPTEAFF	TRBJ1-1	.	TRBV18	.
TGTGCCACCAGCAGCGAAGACAGGGAAGGTGGCTACACCTTC	CATSSEDREGGYTF	TRBJ1-2	TRBD1	TRBV15	.
TGTGCCAGCAGCTTAAGGGCGGGACAGGGACCCTACGAGCAGTACTTC	CASSLRAGQGPYEQYF	TRBJ2-7	TRBD1	TRBV7-2	.
TGTGCCAGCAGAGACAGGGGGCATGGCACCGGGGAGCTGTTTTTT	CASRDRGHGTGELFF	TRBJ2-2	TRBD1	TRBV2	once
TGTGCCAGCAGTGGATTCGGGGTTCGCTCCTACAATGAGCAGTTCTTC	CASSGFGVRSYNEQFF	TRBJ2-1	.	TRBV28	.
TGTGCCAGCAGCCACGACAGACTCGGGGGCTACACCTTC	CASSHDRLGGYTF	TRBJ1-2	.	TRBV5-5	.
TGCGCCAGCAGCTTCACTACAGGGGGGAAGGGGTACGAGCAGTACTTC	CASSFTTGGKGYEQYF	TRBJ2-7	TRBD1	TRBV5-1	once
TGTGCCAGCAGCCCGGGACAGGGCCTACCCTACAATGAGCAGTTCTTC	CASSPGQGLPYNEQFF	TRBJ2-1	TRBD1	TRBV5-4	.
TGCGCCAGCTCAGGGTCCCAATCGGACGGCGACGGCTACACCTTC	CASSGSQSDGDGYTF	TRBJ1-2	.	TRBV10-1	.
TGTGCCAGTAGTATACGGGTTAAGGACGAGCAGTACTTC	CASSIRVKDEQYF	TRBJ2-7	.	TRBV19	.
TGTGCCAGCAGCGTAGGCAGGGGGAGCTTGGGGACCCAGTACTTC	CASSVGRGSLGTQYF	TRBJ2-5	TRBD1	TRBV9	.
TGCGCCAGCAGCCAAGCGGTAGCGGCTAGCACAGATACGCAGTATTTT	CASSQAVAASTDTQYF	TRBJ2-3	.	TRBV4-3	.
TGCGCCAGCAGTCATCGACAGGTCGCACCTAGCAATCAGCCCCAGCATTTT	CASSHRQVAPSNQPQHF	TRBJ1-5	.	TRBV23-1	.
TGTGCCAGCAGTCTCGGGGTGGCCCGACCGACCCAGTACTTC	CASSLGVARPTQYF	TRBJ2-5	.	TRBV7-6	.
TGCGCCAGCAGCCAAAACAGGGCCGGTATATACGAGCAGTACTTC	CASSQNRAGIYEQYF	TRBJ2-7	.	TRBV4-3	.
TGTGCCAGCAGTTACTCTGAAGGGACAGGGGACCCGACGAACACCGGGGAGCTGTTTTTT	CASSYSEGTGDPTNTGELFF	TRBJ2-2	TRBD1	TRBV6-2/TRBV6-3	once
TGTGCCAGCAGCTCCACTAGCGGGAGGTCGGCCGGGGAGCTGTTTTTT	CASSSTSGRSAGELFF	TRBJ2-2	TRBD2	TRBV7-9	.
TGCGCCAGCAGCCAAGACCTCGGACTAGTGTACGAGCAGTACTTC	CASSQDLGLVYEQYF	TRBJ2-7	TRBD2	TRBV4-3	medium-sized
TGTGCCAGCAGCGGCTCGGACAGGGGAGCAACTAATGAAAAACTGTTTTTT	CASSGSDRGATNEKLFF	TRBJ1-4	TRBD1	TRBV7-9	.
TGTGCCAGCAGTTATGACACTCGGGGTAGTTTGTTCTTC	CASSYDTRGSLFF	TRBJ2-1	.	TRBV6-5	.
TGTGCCAGCAGTTTAGGGGGAGGGAAGGCTGAAGCTTTCTTT	CASSLGGGKAEAFF	TRBJ1-1	.	TRBV28	once
TGTGCCAGCAGCCGACGGGGACAAACAGTTAACTATGGCTACACCTTC	CASSRRGQTVNYGYTF	TRBJ1-2	.	TRBV7-9	.
TGTGCCAGCTCAACAGGGGGATGGGAGCAGTACTTC	CASSTGGWEQYF	TRBJ2-7	TRBD1	TRBV18	.
TGTGCCATCAGTGAGCTAGGGACAGGGGGCGACACCATATATTTT	CAISELGTGGDTIYF	TRBJ1-3	TRBD1	TRBV10-3	.
TGTGCCAGCTCACGGGGGACTCACTATGAGCAGTACTTC	CASSRGTHYEQYF	TRBJ2-7	.	TRBV18	.
TGCAGCGTTGAAACAGGTCCTATTGGCTACACCTTC	CSVETGPIGYTF	TRBJ1-2	.	TRBV29-1	.
TGTGCCAGCAGTGAATGGGGTGGACTAGCGGGGGTCTCCTACGAGCAGTACTTC	CASSEWGGLAGVSYEQYF	TRBJ2-7	TRBD2	TRBV6-1	.
TGTGCCAGCAGCCCGGTCGGCGGGGGGGCGGCCGGGGAGCTGTTTTTT	CASSPVGGGAAGELFF	TRBJ2-2	TRBD2	TRBV9	.